This T cell receptor beta chain derives from a study of blood T cell repertoires in COVID-19. Study in general: Italy, Spain and the United States were the sources of the convalescent and acute COVID-19 samples. Sample material is recorded as cDNA or gDNA derived from T cells, B-cell-depleted T cells, or PBMCs.

The CDR3 extends over 13 amino acids. Looked up from germline, CDR1 is MDHEN and CDR2 is SYDVKM. With 7 bases clipped from V and 4 bases from J, the junction kept 5 bases outside the gene matches. Per the authors' pipeline: Reference gene primer amplification gave estimated nucleated cell counts. Sequenced by immunoSEQ multiplex PCR; TCRdb stores in-frame clones only, minus some. V, J and clone size reflect that table, while D and trimming were determined from the DNA. This sample has approximately 200,000 clones, with 80% to 90% found just once. The rearrangement uses TRBV28 and TRBJ1-2; 8 bases are shared with TRBD1. The sample comprised peripheral blood. The source of this sequence is a man between 65 and 85 years old with active or convalescent COVID-19. The CDR3 DNA follows: TGTGCCAGCAATACAGACAGGGGCTATGGCTACACCTTC. Its translation is CASNTDRGYGYTF.